This T cell receptor (beta chain) emerged from a study of identical twins. TCRdb ran MiXCR on the 5' RACE reads and lists one entry per CDR3 protein. The top ten clones hold about an eighth of a sample with hundreds of thousands of distinct CDR3 sequences, 18% of them seen once. The germline gives CDR1 MNHEY, CDR2 SVGAGI. The CDR3 is 14 amino acids. V was clipped by 0 bases and J by 7 bases, with 12 bases between them. The same sample was also used in a study of T cells expressing NK-cell markers. Per that paper: These clonotypes also led the CD3+CD56-NKG2C+ fraction in a handful of donors.

The TCR originated in a woman aged 18-29 years in good health. The chain couples TRBV6-5 to TRBJ1-1; a possible D gene is TRBD1 (5 bases). Input material: PBMCs. CDR3: CASSYSGGPLEAFF. The CDR3 DNA follows: TGTGCCAGCAGTTACTCCGGGGGTCCTCTTGAAGCTTTCTTT.